This T cell receptor beta chain is from a study of cytotoxic CD8 clonotypes in ibrutinib-treated CLL. Study-wide findings and caveats: Baseline levels of clonality went above those of age-matched healthy donors and moved with circulating CD8+ T-cell counts.

The germline V gene has CDR1 MNHEY and CDR2 SMNVEV (reference sequence). V shed 5 bases, J shed 2 bases, and the junction held 14 bases outside the gene matches. The CDR3 consists of 18 residues. Using immunoSEQ multiplex PCR, the repertoire was profiled, and TCRdb retains in-frame clones only, with some absent. The table includes fewer than 35,000 clones, more than 65% detected once. As concerns this clone: What it binds is unknown.

The rearrangement uses TRBV27 and TRBJ1-5; 8 bases are a match to TRBD1. This TCR derives from a human donor with chronic lymphocytic leukemia. The sample here was PBMCs, taken after 24 months of ibrutinib treatment. CDR3: CASSPLHGTGRGNQPQHF. DNA of the CDR3: TGTGCCAGCAGTCCCCTACACGGGACAGGCCGGGGCAATCAGCCCCAGCATTTT.